These T cell receptor beta chains were read from a single sample in a study of blood T cells in healthy people across ages. Via MiXCR, TCRdb re-called the 5' RACE reads, giving one row per CDR3 protein. The sample contains roughly 1,500,000 distinct CDR3 sequences, about 31% of which appear only once. Sequenced sample: blood. Receptor source: a woman aged 25 to 39 in good health. CDR3s include the opening cysteine and the closing phenylalanine or tryptophan. D genes are given only for firm matches. Size values are once, few and many counts, or a class for expanded clones, and some rows have none.

len: 14
d_gene: TRBD2
v_gene: TRBV5-1
abundance: NA
j_gene: TRBJ2-1
CDR3nt: TGCGCCAGCAACTCAAGCGGGAGTGTCACTGAGCAGTTCTTC
CDR3aa: CASNSSGSVTEQFF

len: 14
d_gene: TRBD2
v_gene: TRBV7-2
abundance: NA
j_gene: TRBJ2-1
CDR3nt: TGTGCCAGCAGTCCGGGGGGTACCCGGAATGAGCAGTTCTTC
CDR3aa: CASSPGGTRNEQFF

len: 16
d_gene: TRBD1
v_gene: TRBV6-1
abundance: few
j_gene: TRBJ1-2
CDR3nt: TGTGCCAGCAGTGGCAGACAGGGGAATCCGAGCTATGGCTACACCTTC
CDR3aa: CASSGRQGNPSYGYTF

len: 16
d_gene: NA
v_gene: TRBV4-1
abundance: few
j_gene: TRBJ1-2
CDR3nt: TGCGCCAGCAGCCAAAGTGGACGGGAGAGGAACTATGGCTACACCTTC
CDR3aa: CASSQSGRERNYGYTF

len: 14
d_gene: TRBD2
v_gene: TRBV20-1
abundance: few
j_gene: TRBJ2-1
CDR3nt: TGCAGTGCTAGGGGCGGGGGGGCGAGAGATGAGCAGTTCTTC
CDR3aa: CSARGGGARDEQFF

len: 16
d_gene: NA
v_gene: TRBV10-3
abundance: NA
j_gene: TRBJ2-7
CDR3nt: TGTGCCATCAGTGACGGGGAAACGGGGATTACCTACGAGCAGTACTTC
CDR3aa: CAISDGETGITYEQYF

len: 14
d_gene: NA
v_gene: TRBV6-1
abundance: few
j_gene: TRBJ1-2
CDR3nt: TGTGCCAGCAGTGACGCCCCAGGGGACTATGGCTACACCTTC
CDR3aa: CASSDAPGDYGYTF

len: 16
d_gene: NA
v_gene: TRBV29-1
abundance: NA
j_gene: TRBJ2-3
CDR3nt: TGCAGCGTTGGCGGAAGACAGGTGGTGCGAGCGGATACGCAGTATTTT
CDR3aa: CSVGGRQVVRADTQYF

len: 16
d_gene: TRBD2
v_gene: TRBV7-2
abundance: many
j_gene: TRBJ2-1
CDR3nt: TGTGCCAGCAGGCCCCGTCTGGGCGGGAGCTACAATGAGCAGTTCTTC
CDR3aa: CASRPRLGGSYNEQFF

len: 14
d_gene: NA
v_gene: TRBV9
abundance: NA
j_gene: TRBJ1-2
CDR3nt: TGTGCCAGCAGCGTACTAGGGGGTAACTATGGCTACACCTTC
CDR3aa: CASSVLGGNYGYTF

len: 13
d_gene: NA
v_gene: TRBV20-1
abundance: NA
j_gene: TRBJ1-4
CDR3nt: TGCAGTGCTTCTTCGTCAACTAATGAAAAACTGTTTTTT
CDR3aa: CSASSSTNEKLFF

len: 13
d_gene: NA
v_gene: TRBV9
abundance: many
j_gene: TRBJ2-1
CDR3nt: TGTGCCAGCAGCGTAGATGCCTACAATGAGCAGTTCTTC
CDR3aa: CASSVDAYNEQFF

len: 11
d_gene: TRBD2
v_gene: TRBV20-1
abundance: few
j_gene: TRBJ2-3
CDR3nt: TGCAGTGCTAGCGTAGCGGGAGATGGGTATTTT
CDR3aa: CSASVAGDGYF

len: 15
d_gene: TRBD2
v_gene: TRBV25-1
abundance: many
j_gene: TRBJ2-3
CDR3nt: TGTGCCAGCAGTGCCATTCGGGGGGGCACAGATACGCAGTATTTT
CDR3aa: CASSAIRGGTDTQYF